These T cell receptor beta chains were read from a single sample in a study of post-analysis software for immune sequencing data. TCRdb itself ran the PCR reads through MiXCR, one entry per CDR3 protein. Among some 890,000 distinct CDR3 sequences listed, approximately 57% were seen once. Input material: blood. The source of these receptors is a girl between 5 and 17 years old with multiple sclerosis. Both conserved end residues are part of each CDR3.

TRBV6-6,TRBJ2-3,CASIKGQGATDTQYF
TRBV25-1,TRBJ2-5,CASSPGGISQETQYF
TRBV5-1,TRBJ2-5,CASSLLQSETQYF
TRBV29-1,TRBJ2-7,CSVSTSPSYEQYF
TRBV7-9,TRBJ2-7,CASSLVAGAEQYF
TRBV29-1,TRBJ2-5,CSVAGGEGETQYF
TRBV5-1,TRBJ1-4,CASSLHGTEKLFF
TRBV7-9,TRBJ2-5,CASRRTSGQETQYF
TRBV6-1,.,CASSEYRASGRYEQYF
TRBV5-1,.,CASSCSPNTYEQYF
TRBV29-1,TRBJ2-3,CSVNGGSDTQYF
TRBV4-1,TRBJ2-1,CASSQDGAGGRNEQFF
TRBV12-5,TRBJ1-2,CASGPGKGYTF
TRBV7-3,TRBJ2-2,CASSLSEANTGELFF
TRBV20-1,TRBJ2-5,CSANHLKTGSMGETQYF
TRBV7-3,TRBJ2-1,CASSPSGLGYNEQFF
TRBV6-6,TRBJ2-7,CASNGVGQGSYEQYF
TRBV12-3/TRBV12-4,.,CASTRWTEEETQYF
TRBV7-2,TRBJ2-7,CASSLGLTGSYEQYF
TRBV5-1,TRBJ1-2,CASSLDGSYGYTF
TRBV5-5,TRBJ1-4,CASSTQGLHEKLFF
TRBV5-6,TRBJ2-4,CASSLVITEEQNIQYF
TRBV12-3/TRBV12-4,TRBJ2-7,CASSPAGSRNHEQYF
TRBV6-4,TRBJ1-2,CASSDSSTVQGGYTF
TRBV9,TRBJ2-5,CASSVGSSLGPETQYF